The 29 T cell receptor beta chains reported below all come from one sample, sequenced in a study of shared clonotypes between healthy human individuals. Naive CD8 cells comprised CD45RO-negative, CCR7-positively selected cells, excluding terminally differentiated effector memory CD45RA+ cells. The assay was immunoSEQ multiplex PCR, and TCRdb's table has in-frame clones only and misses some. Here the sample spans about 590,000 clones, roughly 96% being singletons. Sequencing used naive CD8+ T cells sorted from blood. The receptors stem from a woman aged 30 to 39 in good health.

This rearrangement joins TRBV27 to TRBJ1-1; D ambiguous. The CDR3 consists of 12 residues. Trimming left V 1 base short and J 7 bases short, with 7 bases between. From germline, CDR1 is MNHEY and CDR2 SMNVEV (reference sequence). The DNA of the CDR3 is TGTGCCAGCAGTTTATTAGGTAGTGAAGCTTTCTTT. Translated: CASSLLGSEAFF.

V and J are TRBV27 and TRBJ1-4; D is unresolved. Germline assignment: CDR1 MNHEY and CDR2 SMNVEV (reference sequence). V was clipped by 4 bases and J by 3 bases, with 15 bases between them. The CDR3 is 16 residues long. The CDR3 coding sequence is TGTGCCAGCAGTTCGTCACCGGTTGGACCTAATGAAAAACTGTTTTTT. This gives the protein CASSSSPVGPNEKLFF.

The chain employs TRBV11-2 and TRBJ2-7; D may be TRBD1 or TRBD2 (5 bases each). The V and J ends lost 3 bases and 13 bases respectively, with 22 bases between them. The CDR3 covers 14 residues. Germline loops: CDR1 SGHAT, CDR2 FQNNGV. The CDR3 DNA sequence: TGTGCCAGCAGCTTTCGGAGAGGGGTCGACGTAAGATACTTC. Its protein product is CASSFRRGVDVRYF.

The CDR3: CASSLGTGGPTEAFF. DNA for the CDR3: TGTGCCAGCAGTTTAGGGACAGGGGGGCCCACTGAAGCTTTCTTT. The chain carries TRBV28 and TRBJ1-1; the match to TRBD1 covers 11 bases. The CDR3 is made up of 15 amino acids. Germline V gives CDR1 MDHEN, CDR2 SYDVKM. V dropped 2 bases and J dropped 4; count of bases not matched to a gene: 3.

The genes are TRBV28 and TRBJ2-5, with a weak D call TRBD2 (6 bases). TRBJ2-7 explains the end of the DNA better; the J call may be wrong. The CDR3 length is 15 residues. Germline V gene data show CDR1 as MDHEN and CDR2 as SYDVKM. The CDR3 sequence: CASSLLRQGGHEQYF. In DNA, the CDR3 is TGTGCCAGCAGTTTATTGAGGCAGGGAGGCCACGAGCAGTACTTC.

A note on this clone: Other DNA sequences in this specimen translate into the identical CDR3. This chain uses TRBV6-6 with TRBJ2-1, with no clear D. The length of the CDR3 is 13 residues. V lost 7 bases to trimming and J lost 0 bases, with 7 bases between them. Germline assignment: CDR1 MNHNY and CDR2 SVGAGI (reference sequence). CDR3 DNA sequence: TGTGCCAGCACTGCAAGCTCCTACAATGAGCAGTTCTTC. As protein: CASTASSYNEQFF.

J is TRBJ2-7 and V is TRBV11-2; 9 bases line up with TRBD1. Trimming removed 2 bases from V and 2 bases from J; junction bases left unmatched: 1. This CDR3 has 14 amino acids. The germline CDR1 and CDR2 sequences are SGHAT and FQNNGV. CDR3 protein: CASSLRQGAYEQYF. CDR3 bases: TGTGCCAGCAGCTTAAGACAGGGGGCCTACGAGCAGTACTTC. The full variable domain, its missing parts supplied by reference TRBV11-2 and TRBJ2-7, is EAGVAQSPRYKIIEKRQSVAFWCNPISGHATLYWYQQILGQGPKLLIQFQNNGVVDDSQLPKDRFSAERLKGVDSTLKIQPAKLEDSAVYLCASSLRQGAYEQYFGPGTRLTVT.

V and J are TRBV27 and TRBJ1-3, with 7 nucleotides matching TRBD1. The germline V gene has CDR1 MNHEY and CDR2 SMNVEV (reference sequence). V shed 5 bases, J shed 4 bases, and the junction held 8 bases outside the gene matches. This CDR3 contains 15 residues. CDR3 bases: TGTGCCAGCAGTACTGGGACAGCCGGGGGAAACACCATATATTTT. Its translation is CASSTGTAGGNTIYF.

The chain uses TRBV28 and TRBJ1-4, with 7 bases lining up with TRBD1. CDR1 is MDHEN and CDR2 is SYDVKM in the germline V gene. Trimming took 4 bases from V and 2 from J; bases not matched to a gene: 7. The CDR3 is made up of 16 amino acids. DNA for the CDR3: TGTGCCAGCAGTTCCCAAGGGACAGTGACTAATGAAAAACTGTTTTTT. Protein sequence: CASSSQGTVTNEKLFF.

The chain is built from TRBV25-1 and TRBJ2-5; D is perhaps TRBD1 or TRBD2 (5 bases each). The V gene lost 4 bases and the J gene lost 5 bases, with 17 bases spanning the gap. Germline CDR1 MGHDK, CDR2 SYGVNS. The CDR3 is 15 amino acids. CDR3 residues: CASSATGTWGETQYF. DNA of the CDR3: TGTGCCAGCAGTGCCACCGGGACGTGGGGGGAGACCCAGTACTTC.

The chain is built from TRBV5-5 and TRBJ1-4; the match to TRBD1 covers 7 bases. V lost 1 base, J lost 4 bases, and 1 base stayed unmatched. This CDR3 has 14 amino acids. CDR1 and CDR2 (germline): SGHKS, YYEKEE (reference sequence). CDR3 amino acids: CASSLWDSNEKLFF. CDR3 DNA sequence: TGTGCCAGCAGCTTGTGGGACAGTAATGAAAAACTGTTTTTT.

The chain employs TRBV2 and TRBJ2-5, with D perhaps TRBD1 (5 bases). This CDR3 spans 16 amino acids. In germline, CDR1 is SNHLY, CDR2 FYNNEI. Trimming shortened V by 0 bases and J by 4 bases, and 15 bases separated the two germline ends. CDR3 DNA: TGTGCCAGCAGTGAAGCGCGGTCAGGGATACGAGAGACCCAGTACTTC. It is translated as CASSEARSGIRETQYF.

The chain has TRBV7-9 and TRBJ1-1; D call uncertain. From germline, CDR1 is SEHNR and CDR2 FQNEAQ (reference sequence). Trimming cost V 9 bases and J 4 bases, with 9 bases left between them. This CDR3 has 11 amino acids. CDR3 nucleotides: TGTGCCAGTATGATGGGCACTGAAGCTTTCTTT. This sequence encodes CASMMGTEAFF.

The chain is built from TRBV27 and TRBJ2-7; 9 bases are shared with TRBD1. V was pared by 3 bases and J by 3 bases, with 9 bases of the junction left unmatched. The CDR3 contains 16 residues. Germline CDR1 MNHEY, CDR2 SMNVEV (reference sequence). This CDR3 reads CASSLTGGASVYEQYF. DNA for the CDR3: TGTGCCAGCAGTTTGACAGGGGGAGCGAGTGTCTACGAGCAGTACTTC.

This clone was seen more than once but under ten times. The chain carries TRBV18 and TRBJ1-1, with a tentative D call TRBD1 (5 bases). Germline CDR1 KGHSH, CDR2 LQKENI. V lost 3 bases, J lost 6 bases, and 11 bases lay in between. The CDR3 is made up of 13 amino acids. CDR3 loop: CASSPSRGAEAFF. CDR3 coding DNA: TGTGCCAGCTCACCCTCGCGGGGGGCTGAAGCTTTCTTT.

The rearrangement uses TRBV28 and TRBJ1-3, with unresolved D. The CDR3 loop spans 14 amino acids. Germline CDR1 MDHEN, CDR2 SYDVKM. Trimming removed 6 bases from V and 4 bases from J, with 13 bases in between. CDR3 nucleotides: TGTGCCAGCAGCCCTCCGCTTGGAGGAAACACCATATATTTT. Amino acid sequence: CASSPPLGGNTIYF. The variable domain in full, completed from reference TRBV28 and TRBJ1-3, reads DVKVTQSSRYLVKRTGEKVFLECVQDMDHENMFWYRQDPGLGLRLIYFSYDVKMKEKGDIPEGYSVSREKKERFSLILESASTNQTSMYLCASSPPLGGNTIYFGEGSWLTVV.

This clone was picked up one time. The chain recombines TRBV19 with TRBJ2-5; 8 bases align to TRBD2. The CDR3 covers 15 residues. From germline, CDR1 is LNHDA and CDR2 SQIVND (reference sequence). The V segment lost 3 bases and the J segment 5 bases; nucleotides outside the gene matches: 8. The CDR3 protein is CASSIAGGVRETQYF. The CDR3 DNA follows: TGTGCCAGTAGTATTGCGGGAGGAGTGAGGGAGACCCAGTACTTC.

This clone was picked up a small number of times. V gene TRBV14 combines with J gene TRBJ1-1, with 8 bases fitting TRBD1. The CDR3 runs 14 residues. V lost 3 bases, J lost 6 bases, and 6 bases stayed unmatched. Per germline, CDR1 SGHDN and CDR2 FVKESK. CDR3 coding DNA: TGTGCCAGCAGCCACCCCGGACAGGGCTCTGAAGCTTTCTTT. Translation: CASSHPGQGSEAFF.

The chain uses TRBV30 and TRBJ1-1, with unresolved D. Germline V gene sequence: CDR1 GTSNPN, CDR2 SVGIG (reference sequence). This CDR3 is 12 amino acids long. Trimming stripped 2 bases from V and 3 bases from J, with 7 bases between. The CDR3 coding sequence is TGTGCCTGGAGTATCTGGGACACTGAAGCTTTCTTT. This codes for CAWSIWDTEAFF.

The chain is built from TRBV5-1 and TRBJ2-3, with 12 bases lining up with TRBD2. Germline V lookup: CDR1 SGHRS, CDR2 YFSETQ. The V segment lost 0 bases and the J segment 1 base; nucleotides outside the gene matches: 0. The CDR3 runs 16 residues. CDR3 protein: CASSLGLAGGTDTQYF. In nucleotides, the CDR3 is TGCGCCAGCAGCTTGGGACTAGCGGGAGGCACAGATACGCAGTATTTT. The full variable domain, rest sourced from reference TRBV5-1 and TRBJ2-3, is KAGVTQTPRYLIKTRGQQVTLSCSPISGHRSVSWYQQTPGQGLQFLFEYFSETQRNKGNFPGRFSGRQFSNSRSEMNVSTLELGDSALYLCASSLGLAGGTDTQYFGPGTRLTVL.

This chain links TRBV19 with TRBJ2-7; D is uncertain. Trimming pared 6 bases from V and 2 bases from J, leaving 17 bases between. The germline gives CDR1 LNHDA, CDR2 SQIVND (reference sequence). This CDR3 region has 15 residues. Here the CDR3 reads CASSPPGPGPYEQYF. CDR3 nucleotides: TGTGCCAGTAGCCCACCGGGTCCTGGTCCCTACGAGCAGTACTTC.

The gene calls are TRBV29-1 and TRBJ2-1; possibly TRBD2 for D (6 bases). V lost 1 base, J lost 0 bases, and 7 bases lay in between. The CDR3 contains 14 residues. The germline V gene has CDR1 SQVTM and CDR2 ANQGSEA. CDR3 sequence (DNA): TGCAGCGTTGAAGGGACTACCTCCTACAATGAGCAGTTCTTC. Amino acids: CSVEGTTSYNEQFF.

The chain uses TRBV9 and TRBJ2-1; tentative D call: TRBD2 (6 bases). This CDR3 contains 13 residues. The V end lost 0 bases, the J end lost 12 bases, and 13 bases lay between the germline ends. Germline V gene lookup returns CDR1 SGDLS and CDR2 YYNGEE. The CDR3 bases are TGTGCCAGCAGCGTAGGTGGGGGGACTTGGCAGTTCTTC. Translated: CASSVGGGTWQFF.

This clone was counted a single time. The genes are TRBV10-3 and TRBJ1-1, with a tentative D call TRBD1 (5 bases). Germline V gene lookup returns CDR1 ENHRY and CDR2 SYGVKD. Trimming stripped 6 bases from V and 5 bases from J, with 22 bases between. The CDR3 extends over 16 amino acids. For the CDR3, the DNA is TGTGCCATCAGAGCCGGGGGTTTCCTGTGGGAAACTGAAGCTTTCTTT. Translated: CAIRAGGFLWETEAFF.

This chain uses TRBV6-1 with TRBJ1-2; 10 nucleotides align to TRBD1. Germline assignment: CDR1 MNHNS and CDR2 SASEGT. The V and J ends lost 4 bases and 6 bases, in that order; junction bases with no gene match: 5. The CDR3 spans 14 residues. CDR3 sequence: CASSADGTGDGYTF. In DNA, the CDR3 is TGTGCCAGCAGTGCTGACGGGACAGGGGATGGCTACACCTTC.

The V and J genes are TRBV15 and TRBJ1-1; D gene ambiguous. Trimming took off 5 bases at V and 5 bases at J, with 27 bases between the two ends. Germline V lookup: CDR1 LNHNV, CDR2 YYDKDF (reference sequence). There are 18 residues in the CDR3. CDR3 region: CATSPPWEGKFFRTEAFF. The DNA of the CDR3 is TGTGCCACCAGCCCGCCATGGGAGGGCAAGTTCTTTAGGACTGAAGCTTTCTTT.

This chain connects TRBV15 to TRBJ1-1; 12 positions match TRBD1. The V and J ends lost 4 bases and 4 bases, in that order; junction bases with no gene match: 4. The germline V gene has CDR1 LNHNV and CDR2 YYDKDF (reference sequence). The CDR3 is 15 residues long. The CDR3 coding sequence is TGTGCCACCAGCAAGGGACAGGGGGCGGTCACTGAAGCTTTCTTT. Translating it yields CATSKGQGAVTEAFF. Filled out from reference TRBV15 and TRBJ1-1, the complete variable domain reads DAMVIQNPRYQVTQFGKPVTLSCSQTLNHNVMYWYQQKSSQAPKLLFHYYDKDFNNEADTPDNFQSRRPNTSFCFLDIRSPGLGDTAMYLCATSKGQGAVTEAFFGQGTRLTVV.

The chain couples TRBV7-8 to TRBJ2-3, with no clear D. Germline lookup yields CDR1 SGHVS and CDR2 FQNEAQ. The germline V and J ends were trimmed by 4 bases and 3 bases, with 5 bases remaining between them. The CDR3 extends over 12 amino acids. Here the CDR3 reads CASSSQTDTQYF. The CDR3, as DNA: TGTGCCAGCAGCTCGCAGACAGATACGCAGTATTTT.

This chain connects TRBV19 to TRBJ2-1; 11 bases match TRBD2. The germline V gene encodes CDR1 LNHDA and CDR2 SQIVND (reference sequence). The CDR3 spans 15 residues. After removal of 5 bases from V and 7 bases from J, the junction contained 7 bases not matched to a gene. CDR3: CASSLTSGSGNEQFF. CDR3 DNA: TGTGCCAGTAGTCTCACTAGCGGGAGCGGGAATGAGCAGTTCTTC.